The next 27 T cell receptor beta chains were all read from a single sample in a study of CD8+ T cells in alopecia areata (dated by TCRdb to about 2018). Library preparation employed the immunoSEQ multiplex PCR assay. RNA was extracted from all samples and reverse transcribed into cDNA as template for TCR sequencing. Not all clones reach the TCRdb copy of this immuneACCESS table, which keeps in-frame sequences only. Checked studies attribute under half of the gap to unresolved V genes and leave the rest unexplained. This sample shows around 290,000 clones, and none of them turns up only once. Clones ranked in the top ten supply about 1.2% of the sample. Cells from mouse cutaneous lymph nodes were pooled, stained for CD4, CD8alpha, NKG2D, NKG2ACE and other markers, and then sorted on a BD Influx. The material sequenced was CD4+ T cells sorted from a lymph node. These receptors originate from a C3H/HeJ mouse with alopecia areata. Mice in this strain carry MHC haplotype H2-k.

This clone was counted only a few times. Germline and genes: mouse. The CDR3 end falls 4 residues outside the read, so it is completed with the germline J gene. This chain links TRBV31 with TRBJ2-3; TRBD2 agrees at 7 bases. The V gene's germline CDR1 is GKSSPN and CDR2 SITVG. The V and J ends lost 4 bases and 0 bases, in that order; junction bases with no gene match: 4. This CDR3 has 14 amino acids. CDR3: CAWNTGASAETLYF. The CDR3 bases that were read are TGTGCCTGGAACACTGGGGCTAGTGCAGAA.

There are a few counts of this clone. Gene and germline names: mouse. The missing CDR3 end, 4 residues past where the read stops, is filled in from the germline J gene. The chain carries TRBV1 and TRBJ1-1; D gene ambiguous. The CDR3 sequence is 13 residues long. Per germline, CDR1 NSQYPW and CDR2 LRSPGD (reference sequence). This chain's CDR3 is CTCSAERRAEVFF. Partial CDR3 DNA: TGCACCTGCAGTGCAGAGCGGAGGGCA. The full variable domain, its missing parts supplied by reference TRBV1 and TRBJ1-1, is VTLLEQNPRWRLVPRGQAVNLRCILKNSQYPWMSWYQQDLQKQLQWLFTLRSPGDKEVKSLPGADYLATRVTDTELRLQVANMSQGRTLYCTCSAERRAEVFFGKGTRLTVV.

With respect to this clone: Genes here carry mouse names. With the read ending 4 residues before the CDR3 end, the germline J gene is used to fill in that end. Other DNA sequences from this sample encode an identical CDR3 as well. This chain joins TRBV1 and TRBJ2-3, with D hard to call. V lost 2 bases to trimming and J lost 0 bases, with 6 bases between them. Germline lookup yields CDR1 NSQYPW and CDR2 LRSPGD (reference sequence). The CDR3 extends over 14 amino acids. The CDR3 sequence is CTCSAPGSAETLYF. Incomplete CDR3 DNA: TGCACCTGCAGTGCACCTGGTAGTGCAGAA.

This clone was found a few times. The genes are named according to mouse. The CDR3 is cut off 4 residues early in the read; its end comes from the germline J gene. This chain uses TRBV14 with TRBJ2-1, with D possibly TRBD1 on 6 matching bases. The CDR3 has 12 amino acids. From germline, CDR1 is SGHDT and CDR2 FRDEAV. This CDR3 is CASSPDRAEQFF. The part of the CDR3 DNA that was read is TGTGCCAGCAGCCCCGACAGGGCT.

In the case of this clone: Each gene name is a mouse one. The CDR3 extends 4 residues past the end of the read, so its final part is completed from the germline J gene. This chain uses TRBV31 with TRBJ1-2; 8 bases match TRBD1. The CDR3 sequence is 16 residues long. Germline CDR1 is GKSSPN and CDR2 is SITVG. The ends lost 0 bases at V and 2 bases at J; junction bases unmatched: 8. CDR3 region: CAWSLEKDRANSDYTF. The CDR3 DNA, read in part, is TGTGCCTGGAGTCTTGAGAAGGACAGGGCGAACTCC.

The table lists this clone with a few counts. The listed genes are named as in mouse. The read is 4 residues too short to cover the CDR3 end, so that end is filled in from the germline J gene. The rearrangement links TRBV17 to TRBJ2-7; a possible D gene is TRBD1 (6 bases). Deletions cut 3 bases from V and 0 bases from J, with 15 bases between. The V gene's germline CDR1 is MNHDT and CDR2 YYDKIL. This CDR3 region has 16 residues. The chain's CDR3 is CASSSPSGTNSYEQYF. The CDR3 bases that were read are TGTGCTAGCAGTAGTCCCTCCGGGACAAACTCCTAT.

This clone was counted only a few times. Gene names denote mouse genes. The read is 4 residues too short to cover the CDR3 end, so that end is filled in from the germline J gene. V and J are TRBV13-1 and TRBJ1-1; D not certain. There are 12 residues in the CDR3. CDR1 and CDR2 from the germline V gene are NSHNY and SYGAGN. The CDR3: CASSDADKEVFF. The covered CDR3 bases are TGTGCCAGCAGTGATGCAGACAAA.

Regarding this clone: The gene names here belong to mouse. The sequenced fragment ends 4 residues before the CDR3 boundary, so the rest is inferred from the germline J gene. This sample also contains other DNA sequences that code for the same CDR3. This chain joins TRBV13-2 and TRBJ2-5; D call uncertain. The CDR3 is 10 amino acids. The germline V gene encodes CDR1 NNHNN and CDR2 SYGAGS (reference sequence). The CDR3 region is CASGLDTQYF. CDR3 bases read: TGTGCCAGCGGCCTAGAC.

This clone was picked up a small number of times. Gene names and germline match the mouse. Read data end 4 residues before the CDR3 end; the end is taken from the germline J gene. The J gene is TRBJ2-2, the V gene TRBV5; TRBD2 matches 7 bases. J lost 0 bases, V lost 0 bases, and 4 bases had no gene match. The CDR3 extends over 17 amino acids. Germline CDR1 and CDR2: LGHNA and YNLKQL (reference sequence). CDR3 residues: CASSQDLGVANTGQLYF. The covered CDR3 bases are TGTGCCAGCAGCCAAGACCTGGGGGTTGCAAACACCGGG.

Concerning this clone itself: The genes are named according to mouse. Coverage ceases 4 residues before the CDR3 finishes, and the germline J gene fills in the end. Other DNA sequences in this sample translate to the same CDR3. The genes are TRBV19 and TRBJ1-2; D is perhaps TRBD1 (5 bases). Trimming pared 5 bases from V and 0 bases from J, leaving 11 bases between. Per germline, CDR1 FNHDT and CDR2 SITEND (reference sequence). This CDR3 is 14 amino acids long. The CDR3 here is CASSPGTPNSDYTF. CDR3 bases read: TGTGCCAGCAGCCCGGGGACTCCAAACTCC.

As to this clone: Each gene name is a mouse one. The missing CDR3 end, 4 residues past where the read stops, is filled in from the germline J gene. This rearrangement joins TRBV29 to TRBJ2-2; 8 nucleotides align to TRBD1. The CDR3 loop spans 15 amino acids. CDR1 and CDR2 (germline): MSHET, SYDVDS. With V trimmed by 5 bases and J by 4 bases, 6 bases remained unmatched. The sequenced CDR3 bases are TGTGCTAGCAGTCCAGGGGGCCAGAGCACCGGG. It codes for CASSPGGQSTG. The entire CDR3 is CASSPGGQSTGQLYF.

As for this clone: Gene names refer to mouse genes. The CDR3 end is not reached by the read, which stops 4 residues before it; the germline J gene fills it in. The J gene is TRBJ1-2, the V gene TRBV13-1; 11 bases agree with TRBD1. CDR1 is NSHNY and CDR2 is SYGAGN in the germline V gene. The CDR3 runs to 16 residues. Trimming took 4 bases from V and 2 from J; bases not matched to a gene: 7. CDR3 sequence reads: CASSQGQGGWNSDYTF. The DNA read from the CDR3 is TGTGCCAGCAGTCAGGGACAGGGGGGGTGGAACTCC.

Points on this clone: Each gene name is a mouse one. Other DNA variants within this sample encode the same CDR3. CDR3 amino acids: CASSQDGQGYEQYF. The CDR3 bases that were read are TGTGCCAGCAGCCAAGATGGACAGGGCTAT. J is TRBJ2-7 and V is TRBV5; 8 bases are a match to TRBD1. Sequencing ends 4 residues short of the CDR3 end; the germline J gene provides the rest. V gave up 0 bases and J gave up 3 bases; unmatched junction bases: 1. Germline lookup yields CDR1 LGHNA and CDR2 YNLKQL (reference sequence). The CDR3 has 14 residues.

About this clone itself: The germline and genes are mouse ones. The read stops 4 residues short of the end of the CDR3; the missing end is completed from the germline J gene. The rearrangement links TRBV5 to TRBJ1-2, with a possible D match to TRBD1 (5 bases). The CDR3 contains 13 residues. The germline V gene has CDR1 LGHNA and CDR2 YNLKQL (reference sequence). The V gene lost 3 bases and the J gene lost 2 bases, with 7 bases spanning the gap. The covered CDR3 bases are TGTGCCAGCAGCCAGAGGGGTAACTCC. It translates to CASSQRGNS. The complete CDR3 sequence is CASSQRGNSDYTF.

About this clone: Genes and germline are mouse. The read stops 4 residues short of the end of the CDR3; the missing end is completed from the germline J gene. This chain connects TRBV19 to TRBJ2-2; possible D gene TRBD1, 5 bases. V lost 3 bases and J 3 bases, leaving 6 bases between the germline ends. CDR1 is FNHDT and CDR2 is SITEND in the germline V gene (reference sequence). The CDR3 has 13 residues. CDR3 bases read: TGTGCCAGCAGTACCAGGGACACCGGG. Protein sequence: CASSTRDTG. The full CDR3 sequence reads CASSTRDTGQLYF. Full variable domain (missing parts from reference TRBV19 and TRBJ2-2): GGIITQTPKFLIGQEGQKLTLKCQQNFNHDTMYWYRQDSGKGLRLIYYSITENDLQKGDLSEGYDASREKKSSFSLTVTSAQKNEMAVFLCASSTRDTGQLYFGEGSKLTVL.

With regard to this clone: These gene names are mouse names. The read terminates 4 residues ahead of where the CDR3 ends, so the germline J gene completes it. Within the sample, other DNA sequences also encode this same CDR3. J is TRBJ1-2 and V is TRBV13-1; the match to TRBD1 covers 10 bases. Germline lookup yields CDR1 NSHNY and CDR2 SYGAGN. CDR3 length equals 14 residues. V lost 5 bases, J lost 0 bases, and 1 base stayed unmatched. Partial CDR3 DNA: TGTGCCAGCAGAGGACAGGGGGCAAACTCC. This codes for CASRGQGANS. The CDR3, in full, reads CASRGQGANSDYTF.

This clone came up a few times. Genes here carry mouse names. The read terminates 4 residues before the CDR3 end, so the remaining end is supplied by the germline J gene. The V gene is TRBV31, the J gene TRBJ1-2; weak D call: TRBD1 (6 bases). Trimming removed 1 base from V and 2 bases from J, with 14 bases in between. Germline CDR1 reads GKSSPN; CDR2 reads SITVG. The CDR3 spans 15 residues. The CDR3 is CAWSPPRGENSDYTF. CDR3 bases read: TGTGCCTGGAGTCCACCCAGGGGTGAGAACTCC.

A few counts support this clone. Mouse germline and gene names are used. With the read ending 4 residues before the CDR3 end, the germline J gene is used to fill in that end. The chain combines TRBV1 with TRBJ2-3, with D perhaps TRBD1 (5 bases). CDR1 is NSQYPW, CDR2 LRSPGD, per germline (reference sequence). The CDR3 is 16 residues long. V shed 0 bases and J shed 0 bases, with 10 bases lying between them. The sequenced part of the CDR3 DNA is TGCACCTGCAGTGCAGAGTCAGGGTCTAGTGCAGAA. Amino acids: CTCSAESGSSAE. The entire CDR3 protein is CTCSAESGSSAETLYF. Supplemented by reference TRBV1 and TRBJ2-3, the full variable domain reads VTLLEQNPRWRLVPRGQAVNLRCILKNSQYPWMSWYQQDLQKQLQWLFTLRSPGDKEVKSLPGADYLATRVTDTELRLQVANMSQGRTLYCTCSAESGSSAETLYFGSGTRLTVL.

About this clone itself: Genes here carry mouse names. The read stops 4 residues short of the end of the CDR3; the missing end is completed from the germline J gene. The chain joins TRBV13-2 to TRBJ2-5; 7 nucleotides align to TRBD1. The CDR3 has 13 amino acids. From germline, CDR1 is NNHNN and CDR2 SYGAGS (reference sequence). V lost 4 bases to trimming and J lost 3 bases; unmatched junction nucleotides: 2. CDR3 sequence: CASGRDRQDTQYF. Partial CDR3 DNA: TGTGCCAGCGGTCGGGACAGACAAGAC.

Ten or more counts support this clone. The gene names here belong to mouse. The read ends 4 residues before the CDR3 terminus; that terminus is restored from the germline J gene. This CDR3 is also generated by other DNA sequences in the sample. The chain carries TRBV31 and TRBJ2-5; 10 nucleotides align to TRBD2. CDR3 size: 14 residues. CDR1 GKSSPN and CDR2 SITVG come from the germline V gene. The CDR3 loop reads CAWSPGGARDTQYF. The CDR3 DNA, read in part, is TGTGCCTGGAGTCCTGGGGGGGCGCGGGAC.

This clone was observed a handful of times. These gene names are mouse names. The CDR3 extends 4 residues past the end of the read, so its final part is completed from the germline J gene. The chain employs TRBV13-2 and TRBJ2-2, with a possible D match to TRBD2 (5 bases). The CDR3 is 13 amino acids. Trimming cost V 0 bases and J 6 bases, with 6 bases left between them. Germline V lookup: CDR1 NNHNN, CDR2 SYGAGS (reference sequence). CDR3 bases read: TGTGCCAGCGGTGATGCTGGGTCCGGG. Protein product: CASGDAGSG. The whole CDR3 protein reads CASGDAGSGQLYF.

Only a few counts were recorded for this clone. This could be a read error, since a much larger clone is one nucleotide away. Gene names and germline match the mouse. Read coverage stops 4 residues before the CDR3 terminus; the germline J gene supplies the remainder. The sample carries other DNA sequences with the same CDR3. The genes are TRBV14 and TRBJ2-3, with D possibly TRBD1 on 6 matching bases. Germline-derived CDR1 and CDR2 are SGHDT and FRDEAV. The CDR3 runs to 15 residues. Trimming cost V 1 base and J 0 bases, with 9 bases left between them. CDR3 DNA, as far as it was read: TGTGCCAGCAGTTTCGGGACAACTAGTGCAGAA. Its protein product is CASSFGTTSAE. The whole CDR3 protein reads CASSFGTTSAETLYF.

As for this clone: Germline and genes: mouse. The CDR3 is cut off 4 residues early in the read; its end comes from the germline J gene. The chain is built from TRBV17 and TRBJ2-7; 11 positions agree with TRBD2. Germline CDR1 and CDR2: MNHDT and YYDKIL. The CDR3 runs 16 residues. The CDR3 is CASSSPTGTGGYEQYF. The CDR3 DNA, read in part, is TGTGCTAGCAGTAGTCCGACCGGGACTGGGGGATAT.

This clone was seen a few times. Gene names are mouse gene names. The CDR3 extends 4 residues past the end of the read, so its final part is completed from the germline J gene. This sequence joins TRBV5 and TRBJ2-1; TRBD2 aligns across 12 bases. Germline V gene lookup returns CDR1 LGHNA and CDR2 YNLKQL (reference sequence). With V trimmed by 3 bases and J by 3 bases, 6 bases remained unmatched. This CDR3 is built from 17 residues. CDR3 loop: CASSHPGLGGGYAEQFF. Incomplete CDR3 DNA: TGTGCCAGCAGCCATCCGGGACTGGGGGGTGGCTATGCT.

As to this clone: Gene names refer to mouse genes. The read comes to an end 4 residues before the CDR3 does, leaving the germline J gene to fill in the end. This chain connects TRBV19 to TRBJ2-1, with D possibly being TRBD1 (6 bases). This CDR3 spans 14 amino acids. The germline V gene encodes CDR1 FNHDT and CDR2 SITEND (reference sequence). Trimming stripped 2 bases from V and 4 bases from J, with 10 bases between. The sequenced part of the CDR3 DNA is TGTGCCAGCAGTATCCGGGACAATTATGCT. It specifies CASSIRDNYA. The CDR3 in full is CASSIRDNYAEQFF.

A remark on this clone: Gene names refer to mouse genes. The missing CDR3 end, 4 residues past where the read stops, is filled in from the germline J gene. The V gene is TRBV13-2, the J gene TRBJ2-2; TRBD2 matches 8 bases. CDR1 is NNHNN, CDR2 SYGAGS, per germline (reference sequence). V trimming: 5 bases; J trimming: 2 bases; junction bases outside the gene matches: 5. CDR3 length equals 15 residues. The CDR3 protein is CASGGGGANTGQLYF. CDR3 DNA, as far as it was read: TGTGCCAGCGGGGGAGGGGGGGCCAACACCGGG.

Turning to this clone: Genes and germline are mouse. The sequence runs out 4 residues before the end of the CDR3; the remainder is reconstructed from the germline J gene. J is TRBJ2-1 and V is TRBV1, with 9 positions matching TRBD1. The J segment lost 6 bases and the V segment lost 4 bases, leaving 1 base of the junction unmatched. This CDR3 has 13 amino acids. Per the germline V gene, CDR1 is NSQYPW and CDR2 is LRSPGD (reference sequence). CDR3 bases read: TGCACCTGCAGTGGGACAGGGGCTGCT. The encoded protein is CTCSGTGAA. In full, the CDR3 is CTCSGTGAAEQFF.